This section outlines one TCR beta chain sequence together with its context. Its matching antigen is unknown. This table comes from immunoSEQ multiplex PCR, and its TCRdb copy is limited to in-frame clones, with some not included. The data show fewer than 20,000 clones, about 65% seen once. This sample was taken from a study of tumor-infiltrating lymphocytes in localized non-small cell lung cancer. The wider study: Tumor tissue and non-adjacent uninvolved lung came from each patient. Study conclusions and caveats: Tumor T-cell fraction was not associated with recurrence-free survival.

The V and J ends lost 4 bases and 8 bases, in that order; junction bases with no gene match: 4. Germline CDR1 LNHDA, CDR2 SQIVND (reference sequence). This CDR3 has 14 residues. V gene TRBV19 combines with J gene TRBJ1-4; TRBD1 agrees at 10 bases. The sequence was collected from a human donor with non-small cell lung cancer. Sequencing used lung tumor tissue. The CDR3 is CASSTGTGDEKLFF. The CDR3 region has the DNA TGTGCCAGTAGTACCGGGACAGGGGACGAAAAACTGTTTTTT.